One and the same sample provided the 26 T cell receptor beta chains below, sequenced in a study of Ad26.COV2.S vaccination and SARS-CoV-2 variants. As to treatment: approximately 18 received Ad26.COV2.S at low or high dose, single or two shots; 5 received placebo; per-sample allocation not given. Sampling happened 63 days after the first vaccine or placebo injection. The data were produced by immunoSEQ multiplex PCR, yet TCRdb's version contains in-frame clones alone and is incomplete. The repertoire includes roughly 700,000 clones, about 90% of them detected once, and about 1.5% sits in the top ten. The specimen comprised peripheral blood, sampled in a trial of Ad26.COV2.S vaccine versus placebo. These receptors were taken from a person aged 18-65 years who received the Ad26.COV2.S COVID-19 vaccine or a placebo.

The CDR3 loop is CASSQDLGAEAFF. As DNA, the CDR3 is TGCGCCAGCAGCCAAGATTTAGGGGCTGAAGCTTTCTTT. The chain couples TRBV4-1 to TRBJ1-1; the D gene is possibly TRBD1 (5 bases). Trimming pared 0 bases from V and 6 bases from J, leaving 8 bases between. The CDR3 consists of 13 residues. CDR1 is MGHRA and CDR2 is YSYEKL in the germline V gene.

The chain has TRBV7-9 and TRBJ1-5; 9 nucleotides align to TRBD1. This CDR3 spans 14 amino acids. Germline V gene lookup returns CDR1 SEHNR and CDR2 FQNEAQ (reference sequence). V shed 4 bases and J 7 bases; nucleotides not matched to a gene: 5. The CDR3 reads CASSSGTGKQPQHF. The DNA of the CDR3 is TGTGCCAGCAGCTCCGGGACAGGGAAACAGCCCCAGCATTTT.

The rearrangement joins TRBV9 to TRBJ2-2; D gene uncertain. The CDR3 spans 14 residues. Germline V gives CDR1 SGDLS, CDR2 YYNGEE. V lost 5 bases, J lost 3 bases, and 11 bases lay in between. CDR3 nucleotide sequence: TGTGCCAGCAGAGCGTGGGCGGACACCGGGGAGCTGTTTTTT. Protein: CASRAWADTGELFF.

The V call is TRBV5-6, the J call TRBJ2-2; 11 positions match TRBD1. The CDR3 runs to 16 residues. J gave up 4 bases and V 3 bases, and 5 bases lay outside the gene matches. Germline values: CDR1 SGHDT, CDR2 YYEEEE. CDR3 loop: CASSSKGTGGTGELFF. In DNA, the CDR3 is TGTGCCAGCAGCTCAAAGGGGACAGGGGGCACCGGGGAGCTGTTTTTT. The complete variable domain, with remaining parts taken from reference TRBV5-6 and TRBJ2-2, reads DAGVTQSPTHLIKTRGQQVTLRCSPKSGHDTVSWYQQALGQGPQFIFQYYEEEERQRGNFPDRFSGHQFPNYSSELNVNALLLGDSALYLCASSSKGTGGTGELFFGEGSRLTVL.

CDR3 bases: TGTGCCACCAGGACGACCGGGACCGAGATCTACGAGCAGTACTTC. Encoded protein: CATRTTGTEIYEQYF. The gene calls are TRBV15 and TRBJ2-7; the D call may be TRBD1 or TRBD2 (5 bases each). V gave up 6 bases and J gave up 3 bases, with 18 bases separating them. This CDR3 region has 15 residues. Germline CDR1 is LNHNV and CDR2 is YYDKDF (reference sequence).

The chain is built from TRBV11-2 and TRBJ1-4, with D hard to call. The germline CDR1 and CDR2 sequences are SGHAT and FQNNGV. The CDR3 runs to 18 residues. Trimming left V 0 bases short and J 0 bases short, with 14 bases between. Here the CDR3 reads CASSLDPARRTTNEKLFF. The CDR3 DNA sequence: TGTGCCAGCAGCTTAGATCCTGCGAGGAGAACAACTAATGAAAAACTGTTTTTT. Complete variable domain (other parts from reference TRBV11-2 and TRBJ1-4): EAGVAQSPRYKIIEKRQSVAFWCNPISGHATLYWYQQILGQGPKLLIQFQNNGVVDDSQLPKDRFSAERLKGVDSTLKIQPAKLEDSAVYLCASSLDPARRTTNEKLFFGSGTQLSVL.

This sequence joins TRBV28 and TRBJ2-5; D possibly uses TRBD1 or TRBD2 (6 bases each). Germline CDR1 reads MDHEN; CDR2 reads SYDVKM. Trimming shortened V by 6 bases and J by 1 base, and 18 bases separated the two germline ends. The CDR3 is made up of 16 amino acids. The CDR3 nucleotides read TGTGCCAGCAGCCCCGTGTGGGGGGCCCTCCAAGAGACCCAGTACTTC. Protein product: CASSPVWGALQETQYF.

The chain uses TRBV30 and TRBJ2-7, with D perhaps TRBD1 (6 bases). The CDR3 is made up of 12 amino acids. Germline CDR1 reads GTSNPN; CDR2 reads SVGIG (reference sequence). V lost 0 bases to trimming and J lost 6 bases, with 9 bases between them. CDR3 loop: CAWSVGAGEQYF. The CDR3 DNA reads TGTGCCTGGAGTGTGGGGGCCGGCGAGCAGTACTTC.

V gene TRBV6-2 or TRBV6-3 combines with J gene TRBJ2-7, with D possibly being TRBD1 (5 bases). CDR1 and CDR2 (germline): MNHEY, SVGEGT. V was trimmed by 6 bases and J by 3 bases, leaving 15 bases between them. The CDR3 runs 14 residues. CDR3 nucleotides: TGTGCCAGCAGCCGCACAGGTATTAGCTACGAGCAGTACTTC. It codes for CASSRTGISYEQYF.

This clone was observed a handful of times. A read error may produce the germline difference seen at one junction end. V is TRBV7-7 and J is TRBJ2-2; possibly TRBD1 for D (5 bases). The CDR3 sequence is 13 residues long. The V gene's germline CDR1 is SSHAT and CDR2 FNYEAQ (reference sequence). The CDR3 loop is CASSLTATGELFF. The DNA for the CDR3 is TGTGCTAGCAGCTTGACAGCCACCGGGGAGCTGTTTTTT.

This rearrangement joins TRBV27 to TRBJ1-2; possibly TRBD1 for D (5 bases). Trimming left V 0 bases short and J 8 bases short, with 10 bases between. The CDR3 extends over 13 amino acids. Germline V gives CDR1 MNHEY, CDR2 SMNVEV (reference sequence). CDR3 DNA sequence: TGTGCCAGCAGTTTATCGACGGGGACCGGCTACACCTTC. Translating gives CASSLSTGTGYTF.

The rearrangement joins TRBV2 to TRBJ1-6, with 11 bases lining up with TRBD1. Germline V gives CDR1 SNHLY, CDR2 FYNNEI. The CDR3 consists of 14 residues. The J segment lost 9 bases and the V segment lost 6 bases, leaving 4 bases of the junction unmatched. The CDR3 nucleotides read TGTGCCAGCAGACCTGGGACAGGGGGTTCACCCCTCCACTTT. It yields the protein CASRPGTGGSPLHF.

Of note for this clone: The same CDR3 can be traced to other DNA sequences in this sample. This rearrangement joins TRBV30 to TRBJ2-7, with D perhaps TRBD2 (5 bases). The CDR3 runs 13 residues. Germline V CDR1 and CDR2: GTSNPN, SVGIG (reference sequence). V lost 2 bases to trimming and J lost 0 bases, with 8 bases between them. CDR3 residues: CAWSPGVSYEQYF. The CDR3, as DNA: TGTGCCTGGAGTCCCGGGGTCTCCTACGAGCAGTACTTC.

The chain employs TRBV29-1 and TRBJ2-3; D not certain. This CDR3 spans 12 amino acids. Trimming stripped 3 bases from V and 5 bases from J, with 9 bases between. Per germline, CDR1 SQVTM and CDR2 ANQGSEA. The CDR3 region is CSVEKWEDTQYF. The CDR3 DNA reads TGCAGCGTTGAGAAGTGGGAAGATACGCAGTATTTT.

The chain recombines TRBV7-9 with TRBJ1-1; weak D call: TRBD1 (6 bases). Trimming cost V 5 bases and J 1 base, with 14 bases left between them. Germline-derived CDR1 and CDR2 are SEHNR and FQNEAQ (reference sequence). CDR3 size: 15 residues. This CDR3 reads CASSIPGQPNTEAFF. The CDR3 nucleotides read TGTGCCAGCAGCATCCCGGGACAACCGAACACTGAAGCTTTCTTT.

The chain combines TRBV5-4 with TRBJ1-2; tentatively, D is TRBD1 (6 bases). Trimming removed 4 bases from V and 7 bases from J, with 20 bases in between. The CDR3 loop spans 15 amino acids. CDR1 is SGHNT and CDR2 is YYREEE in the germline V gene (reference sequence). The CDR3 reads CASSLPTGIGRGYTF. The CDR3 coding sequence is TGTGCCAGCAGCCTCCCCACAGGGATCGGTCGTGGCTACACCTTC.

This sequence joins TRBV4-3 and TRBJ1-2; TRBD1 matches 7 bases. Trimming removed 4 bases from V and 7 bases from J; junction bases left unmatched: 12. Germline V gene sequence: CDR1 LGHNA, CDR2 YSLEER. This CDR3 has 15 amino acids. CDR3 bases: TGCGCCAGCAGCCTCGAGACGAGACAGGGATTTGGCTACACCTTC. Residues: CASSLETRQGFGYTF.

This chain links TRBV7-9 with TRBJ2-2; TRBD1 matches 7 bases. Trimming cost V 5 bases and J 3 bases; bases outside gene matches: 3. The CDR3 sequence is 14 residues long. Germline loops: CDR1 SEHNR, CDR2 FQNEAQ (reference sequence). The CDR3 spells CASSRGQYTGELFF. CDR3 in DNA: TGTGCCAGCAGCCGGGGACAGTACACCGGGGAGCTGTTTTTT.

The chain has TRBV9 and TRBJ2-3; the D is unclear. Trimming left V 6 bases short and J 1 base short, with 21 bases between. CDR3 size: 17 residues. In germline, CDR1 is SGDLS, CDR2 YYNGEE. Here the CDR3 reads CASKPSGSRAGTDTQYF. For the CDR3, the DNA is TGTGCCAGCAAGCCATCCGGTAGCCGGGCGGGCACAGATACGCAGTATTTT.

V gene TRBV9 combines with J gene TRBJ1-1; no clear D. This CDR3 is built from 14 residues. Germline CDR1 SGDLS, CDR2 YYNGEE. The V end lost 4 bases, the J end lost 3 bases, and 13 bases lay between the germline ends. CDR3 DNA sequence: TGTGCCAGCAGCCCCCCAGGCCTCGACACTGAAGCTTTCTTT. It is translated as CASSPPGLDTEAFF.

This clone was observed a single time. The genes are TRBV7-8 and TRBJ2-3; 7 positions agree with TRBD1. The trim removed 1 base at V and 2 bases at J, leaving 6 bases unmatched. In germline, CDR1 is SGHVS, CDR2 FQNEAQ. This CDR3 spans 16 amino acids. CDR3 region: CASSLGGQSSTDTQYF. The CDR3 bases are TGTGCCAGCAGCTTAGGGGGACAGTCCTCCACAGATACGCAGTATTTT.

The chain employs TRBV13 and TRBJ2-1; D call uncertain. Trimming stripped 4 bases from V and 13 bases from J, with 14 bases between. The CDR3 is 12 amino acids. Germline CDR1 PRHDT, CDR2 FYEKMQ (reference sequence). In DNA, the CDR3 is TGTGCCAGCAGCTCTGGAGCCAGGTCCCAGTTCTTC. It codes for CASSSGARSQFF. Based on the CDR3 plus reference TRBV13 and TRBJ2-1, the full variable domain is AAGVIQSPRHLIKEKRETATLKCYPIPRHDTVYWYQQGPGQDPQFLISFYEKMQSDKGSIPDRFSAQQFSDYHSELNMSSLELGDSALYFCASSSGARSQFFGPGTRLTVL.

The chain links TRBV7-9 to TRBJ2-3; D not resolved. This CDR3 is 14 amino acids long. Trimming pared 6 bases from V and 6 bases from J, leaving 16 bases between. Germline V CDR1 and CDR2: SEHNR, FQNEAQ (reference sequence). In DNA, the CDR3 is TGTGCCAGCAGTTTTCAACGGTTGATGGATACGCAGTATTTT. This gives the protein CASSFQRLMDTQYF.

The chain couples TRBV5-1 to TRBJ2-7; 8 bases fit TRBD2. Trimming cost V 0 bases and J 7 bases; bases outside gene matches: 15. CDR3 length: 17 amino acids. From germline, CDR1 is SGHRS and CDR2 YFSETQ. The CDR3 sequence is CASSLAALAGGMGEQYF. The CDR3 nucleotides are TGCGCCAGCAGCTTGGCCGCCCTAGCGGGTGGGATGGGGGAGCAGTACTTC.

V is TRBV7-8 and J is TRBJ1-1; 7 bases fit TRBD1. There are 15 residues in the CDR3. V lost 1 base to trimming and J lost 6 bases; unmatched junction nucleotides: 8. Germline values: CDR1 SGHVS, CDR2 FQNEAQ. This CDR3 is CASSLEGTVGAEAFF. In DNA, the CDR3 is TGTGCCAGCAGCTTAGAGGGGACAGTTGGGGCTGAAGCTTTCTTT.

The chain couples TRBV5-1 to TRBJ2-3, with no clear D. Germline-derived CDR1 and CDR2 are SGHRS and YFSETQ. The V end lost 1 base, the J end lost 5 bases, and 8 bases lay between the germline ends. The CDR3 has 13 residues. The CDR3 loop reads CASSLWAEDTQYF. The CDR3 nucleotides are TGCGCCAGCAGCTTGTGGGCGGAAGATACGCAGTATTTT.